The entry that follows covers one T cell receptor beta chain sequence. Original handling: It was from reference gene primer amplification that nucleated cell counts were estimated. Profiled with immunoSEQ multiplex PCR; TCRdb holds only in-frame clones, not every one. Clone size and V and J calls were adopted from that table, with D and trimming inferred from the DNA. The sample has roughly 140,000 clones, roughly 79% seen once; the top ten hold approximately 8.6%. V shed 5 bases and J shed 5 bases, with 15 bases lying between them. This CDR3 comprises 14 residues. CDR1 is MNHEY and CDR2 is SVGAGI in the germline V gene. This entry is derived from a study of blood T cell repertoires in COVID-19. Study summary: Acute-phase and convalescent COVID-19 samples originated in the United States, Italy and Spain. Sources were T cells, B-cell-depleted T cells, or PBMCs; the material itself was cDNA or gDNA.

The rearrangement links TRBV6-5 to TRBJ1-2; no clear D. The sequencing sample was made of peripheral blood. The sequence derives from a man aged 50-60 years with active or convalescent COVID-19. This CDR3 reads CASSPDPGLYGYTF. The CDR3 region has the DNA TGTGCCAGCAGTCCCGACCCGGGGTTATATGGCTACACCTTC.